This T cell receptor beta chain was retrieved from a study of post-analysis software for immune sequencing data. Included in the TCR beta cDNA libraries were unique molecular identifiers. TCRdb re-analysed the PCR reads in MiXCR, keeping a single row per CDR3 protein. This table holds about 620,000 distinct CDR3 sequences, 44% found once. The CDR3 loop spans 13 amino acids. There are a few counts of this clonotype. Its antigen is currently unknown. Whole-study results and caveats: The authors found that F measure strongly co-clustered same-batch samples. Four or five TRBV segments (TRBV5-6, TRBV5-1 and TRBV20-1 among them) occurred more frequently in patients than in controls. A significant reduction in normalized Chao1 diversity was observed in multiple sclerosis patients versus controls.

Material: blood. J is TRBJ2-1 and V is TRBV12-3 or TRBV12-4, with a weak D call TRBD1 (5 bases). The DNA end is more similar to TRBJ2-7, so the J call may be wrong. This receptor was identified in a girl aged 5-17 years with multiple sclerosis. The CDR3, as DNA: TGTGCCAGCAGTTTAAGCAGGGTCAACGAGCAGTACTTC. Translating gives CASSLSRVNEQYF.